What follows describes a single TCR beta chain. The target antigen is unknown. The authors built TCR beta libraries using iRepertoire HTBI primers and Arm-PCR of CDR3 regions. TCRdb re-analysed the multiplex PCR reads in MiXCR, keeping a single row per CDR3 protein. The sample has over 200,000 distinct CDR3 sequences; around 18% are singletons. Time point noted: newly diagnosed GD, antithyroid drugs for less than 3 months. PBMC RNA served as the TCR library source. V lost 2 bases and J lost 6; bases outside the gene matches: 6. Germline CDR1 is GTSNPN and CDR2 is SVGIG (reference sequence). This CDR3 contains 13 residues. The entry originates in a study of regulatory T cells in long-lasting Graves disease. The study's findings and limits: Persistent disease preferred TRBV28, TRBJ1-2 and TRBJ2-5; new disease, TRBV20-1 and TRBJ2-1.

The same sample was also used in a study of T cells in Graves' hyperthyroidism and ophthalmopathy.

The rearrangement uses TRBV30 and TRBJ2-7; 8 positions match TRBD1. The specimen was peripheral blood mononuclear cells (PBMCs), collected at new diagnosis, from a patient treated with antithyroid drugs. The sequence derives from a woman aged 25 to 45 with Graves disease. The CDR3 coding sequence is TGTGCCTGGAGTTCGACAGGGGTCCGCGAGCAGTACTTC. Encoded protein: CAWSSTGVREQYF.